What follows are 21 T cell receptor beta chains derived from one specimen sequenced in a study of cytomegalovirus exposure and HLA in healthy donors. The PCR had 60 Vbeta and 13 Jbeta primers. Sequencing used immunoSEQ multiplex PCR; TCRdb keeps in-frame clones, though not all of them. The profile shows 180,000 or so clones, roughly 85% of them singletons. Sequencing input: PBMCs. These TCRs come from a man between 18 and 35 years old in good health and CMV-seropositive.

This clone appeared a few times. V usage is TRBV6-6 and J usage is TRBJ1-1; the match to TRBD1 covers 8 bases. The CDR3 consists of 15 residues. Germline trimming cut 5 bases from V and 4 bases from J; bases unmatched to any gene: 9. Germline-derived CDR1 and CDR2 are MNHNY and SVGAGI (reference sequence). The CDR3 reads CASSPAGGLGTEAFF. In DNA, the CDR3 is TGTGCCAGCAGTCCAGCAGGGGGCTTGGGCACTGAAGCTTTCTTT.

The V and J genes are TRBV13 and TRBJ2-5; tentatively, D is TRBD1 (6 bases). The CDR3 length is 14 residues. Germline loops: CDR1 PRHDT, CDR2 FYEKMQ (reference sequence). Trimming shortened V by 4 bases and J by 2 bases, and 11 bases separated the two germline ends. CDR3 coding DNA: TGTGCCAGCAGCTCCACAGGGATACAAGAGACCCAGTACTTC. It is translated as CASSSTGIQETQYF.

This chain joins TRBV5-1 and TRBJ2-3, with 12 bases that match TRBD2. Germline CDR1 and CDR2: SGHRS and YFSETQ. The CDR3 consists of 17 residues. Trimming at V came to 0 bases and at J to 1 base, leaving 3 bases not matched to a gene. The CDR3 coding sequence is TGCGCCAGCAGCTTGGGGGCTAGCGGGGGGGGCACAGATACGCAGTATTTT. Amino acid sequence: CASSLGASGGGTDTQYF.

The DNA of the CDR3 is TGTGCCACCAGCAGAGGCTACAATTCACCCCTCCACTTT. Translation: CATSRGYNSPLHF. The rearrangement joins TRBV15 to TRBJ1-6; D uncertain. V was pared by 1 base and J by 7 bases, with 5 bases between. The germline CDR1 and CDR2 sequences are LNHNV and YYDKDF (reference sequence). The CDR3 runs to 13 residues.

The rearrangement links TRBV7-3 to TRBJ2-1; 9 nucleotides line up with TRBD1. This CDR3 is built from 15 residues. Germline trimming cut 6 bases from V and 8 bases from J; bases unmatched to any gene: 11. CDR1 and CDR2 (germline): SGHTA, FQGTGA. CDR3 residues: CASRQTGGSLDEQFF. For the CDR3, the DNA is TGTGCCAGCAGACAGACAGGGGGGTCTCTCGATGAGCAGTTCTTC.

The chain employs TRBV6-5 and TRBJ2-3, with D perhaps TRBD2 (6 bases). The CDR3 loop spans 15 amino acids. V gave up 2 bases and J gave up 3 bases, with 12 bases separating them. CDR1 and CDR2 from the germline V gene are MNHEY and SVGAGI. The CDR3 here is CASSYTGVTTDTQYF. The DNA of the CDR3 is TGTGCCAGCAGTTACACGGGAGTGACGACAGATACGCAGTATTTT.

The chain has TRBV7-6 and TRBJ2-5; 7 bases fit TRBD1. The J call is doubtful: the DNA matches TRBJ2-7 better. The CDR3 is 13 amino acids. In germline, CDR1 is SGHVS, CDR2 FNYEAQ. CDR3 sequence reads: CARGTPTGPEQYF. In nucleotides, the CDR3 is TGTGCCAGGGGAACACCGACAGGGCCCGAGCAGTACTTC.

The chain combines TRBV11-2 with TRBJ2-2; TRBD2 agrees at 7 bases. Losses at the gene ends were 4 bases for V and 1 base for J; bases not matched to a gene: 3. This CDR3 region has 15 residues. The germline CDR1 and CDR2 sequences are SGHAT and FQNNGV. The DNA for the CDR3 is TGTGCCAGCAGCTCCCTAGCGGAGAACACCGGGGAGCTGTTTTTT. This sequence encodes CASSSLAENTGELFF.

This clone was found a few times. This chain connects TRBV10-3 to TRBJ1-4; no reliable D call. The CDR3 totals 13 residues. CDR1 ENHRY and CDR2 SYGVKD come from the germline V gene. The V end was cut by 3 bases, the J end by 8 bases, with 10 bases between. For the CDR3, the DNA is TGTGCCATCAGTGATATCGTAGCCGAAAAACTGTTTTTT. It translates to CAISDIVAEKLFF.

The chain has TRBV9 and TRBJ2-6; perhaps TRBD1 as D (5 bases). Trimming took 3 bases from V and 3 from J, leaving 10 bases between them. The CDR3 totals 15 residues. From germline, CDR1 is SGDLS and CDR2 YYNGEE. In DNA form, the CDR3 reads TGTGCCAGCAGCGCCCGGCAGGGTGGGGCCAACGTCCTGACTTTC. Protein: CASSARQGGANVLTF.

The J gene is TRBJ1-1, the V gene TRBV5-8; maybe TRBD1 (6 bases). Trimming stripped 2 bases from V and 0 bases from J, with 17 bases between. Germline V gene sequence: CDR1 SGHTS, CDR2 YDEGEE. This CDR3 has 17 amino acids. As DNA, the CDR3 is TGTGCCAGCAGCTTAACACAGGGAGCCCTAATGAACACTGAAGCTTTCTTT. Translating gives CASSLTQGALMNTEAFF.

The rearrangement joins TRBV29-1 to TRBJ2-2; no definite D call. CDR1 SQVTM and CDR2 ANQGSEA come from the germline V gene. This CDR3 comprises 12 residues. V lost 4 bases and J 3 bases, leaving 6 bases between the germline ends. CDR3 DNA: TGCAGCGTTGTAATAGACACCGGGGAGCTGTTTTTT. Protein: CSVVIDTGELFF.

This clone has just one count. The gene calls are TRBV5-6 and TRBJ1-3; D gene uncertain. CDR3 length equals 16 residues. Trimming removed 1 base from V and 0 bases from J, with 11 bases in between. The germline gives CDR1 SGHDT, CDR2 YYEEEE. As DNA, the CDR3 is TGTGCCAGCAGCTTGCTGGGGAGCCTCTCTGGAAACACCATATATTTT. It specifies CASSLLGSLSGNTIYF.

The chain joins TRBV5-1 to TRBJ2-3; a weak D match, TRBD1 (7 bases). The V end lost 5 bases, the J end lost 5 bases, and 24 bases lay between the germline ends. Germline loops: CDR1 SGHRS, CDR2 YFSETQ. The CDR3 runs to 17 residues. The chain's CDR3 is CASRGMRGRGNKDTQYF. The CDR3 DNA reads TGCGCCAGCAGGGGAATGCGGGGCAGGGGGAACAAAGATACGCAGTATTTT.

The chain carries TRBV13 and TRBJ2-1, with 10 bases matching TRBD2. J gave up 4 bases and V 4 bases, and 1 base lay outside the gene matches. This CDR3 has 14 amino acids. CDR1 is PRHDT and CDR2 is FYEKMQ in the germline V gene (reference sequence). The CDR3 DNA is TGTGCCAGCAGCTATAGCGGGGGGTACAATGAGCAGTTCTTC. This translates into CASSYSGGYNEQFF. Variable domain in full (rest from reference TRBV13 and TRBJ2-1): AAGVIQSPRHLIKEKRETATLKCYPIPRHDTVYWYQQGPGQDPQFLISFYEKMQSDKGSIPDRFSAQQFSDYHSELNMSSLELGDSALYFCASSYSGGYNEQFFGPGTRLTVL.

This chain joins TRBV6-6 and TRBJ1-5; a weak D match, TRBD1 (6 bases). Germline loops: CDR1 MNHNY, CDR2 SVGAGI (reference sequence). Trimming left V 4 bases short and J 2 bases short, with 12 bases between. The CDR3 has 15 residues. CDR3 nucleotides: TGTGCCAGCAGTTCACACAGGGTTGGCAATCAGCCCCAGCATTTT. As protein: CASSSHRVGNQPQHF.

In DNA form, the CDR3 reads TGTGCCAGCAGTGAAGCGACAGGGGGCTACAATGAGCAGTTCTTC. This encodes CASSEATGGYNEQFF. The V call is TRBV6-1, the J call TRBJ2-1; the match to TRBD1 covers 9 bases. V was pared by 0 bases and J by 3 bases, with 0 bases of the junction left unmatched. Germline V gene sequence: CDR1 MNHNS, CDR2 SASEGT. The CDR3 sequence is 15 residues long.

V is TRBV19 and J is TRBJ2-4; possible D gene TRBD1, 7 bases. The CDR3 runs to 15 residues. Germline V lookup: CDR1 LNHDA, CDR2 SQIVND (reference sequence). The V gene lost 9 bases and the J gene lost 3 bases, with 18 bases spanning the gap. The CDR3, as DNA: TGTGCCAGGCACAATACTCAGGGGGGCAAAAACATTCAGTACTTC. Amino acid sequence: CARHNTQGGKNIQYF. The whole variable domain, filled in from reference TRBV19 and TRBJ2-4, reads DGGITQSPKYLFRKEGQNVTLSCEQNLNHDAMYWYRQDPGQGLRLIYYSQIVNDFQKGDIAEGYSVSREKKESFPLTVTSAQKNPTAFYLCARHNTQGGKNIQYFGAGTRLSVL.

V is TRBV5-8 and J is TRBJ2-5; a possible D gene is TRBD2 (5 bases). Trimming took 5 bases from V and 3 from J, leaving 14 bases between them. The CDR3 covers 14 residues. In germline, CDR1 is SGHTS, CDR2 YDEGEE. CDR3 nucleotides: TGTGCCAGCAGGGAACCGGGATCCAAAGAGACCCAGTACTTC. Encoded protein: CASREPGSKETQYF.

The chain combines TRBV6-6 with TRBJ1-6, with D uncertain. The CDR3 sequence is 15 residues long. Germline V CDR1 and CDR2: MNHNY, SVGAGI (reference sequence). The V and J ends lost 6 bases and 7 bases respectively, with 16 bases between them. The CDR3 DNA is TGTGCCAGCAGCCCAGGCCCGCCGAGAAATTCACCCCTCCACTTT. Translating gives CASSPGPPRNSPLHF.

This chain joins TRBV6-5 and TRBJ1-2, with TRBD1 matching 10 bases. Germline lookup yields CDR1 MNHEY and CDR2 SVGAGI. CDR3 length: 16 amino acids. After removal of 0 bases from V and 7 bases from J, the junction contained 8 bases not matched to a gene. The CDR3 sequence is CASSYSVTGGAPGYTF. DNA for the CDR3: TGTGCCAGCAGTTACTCCGTGACAGGGGGCGCCCCTGGCTACACCTTC.